The rows below give T cell receptor beta chains drawn from one sample of a study of CD8 T cells in ankylosing spondylitis. TCRdb reanalysed the 5' RACE reads using MiXCR and keeps one entry per CDR3 protein. The sample lists roughly 230,000 distinct CDR3 sequences, over 15% occurring once. Sequences were obtained from blood, either unsorted or a sorted T cell fraction (not recorded which). All receptors come from a male donor with ankylosing spondylitis or in good health (not recorded which). The CDR3 runs from the conserved cysteine through the conserved F or W. D genes are given only for firm matches. Clone size appears in some rows only: once, few, many, or a class for an expanded clone.

j_call	v_call	d_call	clone_size	cdr3_aa	cdr3_nt
TRBJ2-7	TRBV5-6	TRBD1	few	CASSLLSGQFSYEQYF	TGTGCCAGCAGCTTGCTATCGGGACAGTTTTCCTACGAGCAGTACTTC
TRBJ2-1	TRBV6-5	.	few	CASSHNSGGQNNEQFF	TGTGCCAGCAGTCACAATTCGGGGGGACAAAACAATGAGCAGTTCTTC
TRBJ1-3	TRBV12-3/TRBV12-4	.	few	CASSLPHSGNTIYF	TGTGCCAGCAGCCTGCCCCACTCTGGAAACACCATATATTTT
TRBJ2-1	TRBV4-1	TRBD2	few	CASSQGLAGESYSYNEQFF	TGCGCCAGCAGCCAAGGACTAGCGGGGGAGAGTTATTCCTACAATGAGCAGTTCTTC
TRBJ2-7	TRBV20-1	TRBD2	.	CSASGRDYYYEQYF	TGCAGTGCTTCTGGCCGGGACTATTACTACGAGCAGTACTTC
TRBJ2-7	TRBV7-9	.	.	CASEGNTYEQYF	TGTGCCAGCGAGGGGAATACCTACGAGCAGTACTTC
TRBJ2-7	TRBV12-3/TRBV12-4	.	.	CASSLGGINEQYF	TGTGCCAGCAGTTTAGGAGGGATCAACGAGCAGTACTTC
TRBJ2-7	TRBV4-3	.	many	CASSQDAGTYEQYF	TGCGCCAGCAGCCAAGACGCGGGTACCTACGAGCAGTACTTC
TRBJ2-7	TRBV18	.	.	CASSLRQVRISYEQYF	TGTGCCAGCTCACTTCGACAGGTGCGGATTTCCTACGAGCAGTACTTC
TRBJ2-1	TRBV4-3	.	.	CASSQNRDPTQEQFF	TGCGCCAGCAGCCAAAACCGGGACCCGACTCAGGAGCAGTTCTTC